The 28 T cell receptor beta chains below come from one sample, sequenced in a study of type 1 regulatory T cells. Using its own MiXCR run on the reads, TCRdb lists one record per CDR3 protein. The sample contains approximately 97,000 distinct CDR3 sequences, 25% to 40% of which appear only once. The source material was CD4+ T cells, either the whole sample or a sorted fraction (not recorded which). The receptor source for this set is a human donor in good health.

This chain joins TRBV18 and TRBJ2-2; D remains unclear. The CDR3 has 13 residues. The V gene lost 4 bases and the J gene lost 7 bases, with 10 bases spanning the gap. Germline assignment: CDR1 KGHSH and CDR2 LQKENI. The CDR3 region has the DNA TGTGCCAGCTCACTCGACTTCAACGGGGAGCTGTTTTTT. As protein: CASSLDFNGELFF.

Comments on this clonotype: One end of the junction varies from germline; a read error may be responsible. The J gene is TRBJ2-5, the V gene TRBV6-5; TRBD2 matches 7 bases. The CDR3 length is 12 residues. CDR1 MNHEY and CDR2 SVGAGI come from the germline V gene. CDR3 sequence: CASSRGRETKYF. Written as DNA, the CDR3 is TGTGCCAGCAGCCGCGGGAGAGAGACCAAGTACTTC.

This clonotype has more than one count but fewer than ten. The chain combines TRBV20-1 with TRBJ1-2; TRBD1 is a possible D gene (6 bases). CDR3 size: 13 residues. The germline V gene encodes CDR1 DFQATT and CDR2 SNEGSKA (reference sequence). Trimming cost V 4 bases and J 3 bases, with 12 bases left between them. The CDR3 nucleotides read TGCAGTGCTATTCGACAGGATGACTATGGCTACACCTTC. This encodes CSAIRQDDYGYTF.

This clonotype was observed a few times. This chain connects TRBV14 to TRBJ2-5; possibly TRBD2 for D (7 bases). Germline V lookup: CDR1 SGHDN, CDR2 FVKESK. V shed 1 base and J shed 2 bases, with 11 bases lying between them. This CDR3 region has 15 residues. In DNA, the CDR3 is TGTGCCAGCAGCCAAGCCGCGGGGGCGCAAGAGACCCAGTACTTC. It yields the protein CASSQAAGAQETQYF.

The V gene is TRBV6-2 or TRBV6-3, the J gene TRBJ2-7; D call uncertain. CDR3 length equals 17 residues. Germline CDR1 is MNHEY and CDR2 is SVGEGT. Trimming pared 0 bases from V and 2 bases from J, leaving 17 bases between. As DNA, the CDR3 is TGTGCCAGCAGTTACTCGGCAGACCGGGTGACCGCCTACGAGCAGTACTTC. Amino acid sequence: CASSYSADRVTAYEQYF.

The chain has TRBV5-1 and TRBJ2-7; 14 bases line up with TRBD2. This CDR3 region has 15 residues. V trimming: 5 bases; J trimming: 6 bases; junction bases outside the gene matches: 7. Germline CDR1 and CDR2: SGHRS and YFSETQ. This chain's CDR3 is CASSRGTSGSFEQYF. CDR3 in DNA: TGCGCCAGCAGTCGAGGGACTAGCGGGAGCTTCGAGCAGTACTTC. The whole variable domain, remainder taken from reference TRBV5-1 and TRBJ2-7, is KAGVTQTPRYLIKTRGQQVTLSCSPISGHRSVSWYQQTPGQGLQFLFEYFSETQRNKGNFPGRFSGRQFSNSRSEMNVSTLELGDSALYLCASSRGTSGSFEQYFGPGTRLTVT.

This chain uses TRBV20-1 with TRBJ2-3; no firm D call. Trimming cost V 6 bases and J 0 bases, with 13 bases left between them. The CDR3 is 14 residues long. CDR1 is DFQATT, CDR2 SNEGSKA, per germline (reference sequence). CDR3 protein: CSAATNPSTDTQYF. The DNA of the CDR3 is TGCAGTGCCGCAACGAACCCTAGCACAGATACGCAGTATTTT.

The rearrangement uses TRBV24-1 and TRBJ2-3; 9 nucleotides line up with TRBD1. Looked up from germline, CDR1 is KGHDR and CDR2 is SFDVKD. This CDR3 has 15 residues. V trimming: 2 bases; J trimming: 3 bases; junction bases outside the gene matches: 2. The CDR3 region has the DNA TGTGCCACCAGTGATTGGGGACAGGGTACAGATACGCAGTATTTT. Its protein is CATSDWGQGTDTQYF.

The chain couples TRBV7-2 to TRBJ2-7; D unclear. This CDR3 contains 16 residues. Germline loops: CDR1 SGHTA, CDR2 FQGNSA. Trimming shortened V by 5 bases and J by 3 bases, and 20 bases separated the two germline ends. The CDR3 DNA reads TGTGCCAGCAGCACACAAGACGTCCCAAACATCTACGAGCAGTACTTC. Translated, it gives CASSTQDVPNIYEQYF.

CDR3 region: CASSLVLAGSGELFF. Here the CDR3 DNA reads TGTGCCAGCAGTTTAGTACTAGCGGGTTCCGGGGAGCTGTTTTTT. The genes are TRBV27 and TRBJ2-2, with 9 nucleotides matching TRBD2. This CDR3 is 15 amino acids long. Per germline, CDR1 MNHEY and CDR2 SMNVEV (reference sequence). V trimming: 2 bases; J trimming: 6 bases; junction bases outside the gene matches: 4.

The DNA of the CDR3 is TGTGCCAGCAGTTGGGGAGAGACCCAGTACTTC. Protein sequence: CASSWGETQYF. The genes are TRBV6-4 and TRBJ2-5, with D unclear. V was shortened by 5 bases and J by 4 bases, with 5 bases between the two germline ends. Germline V gene data show CDR1 as MRHNA and CDR2 as SNTAGT. This CDR3 is 11 amino acids long.

The chain joins TRBV29-1 to TRBJ1-5, with D perhaps TRBD1 (6 bases). The CDR3 runs 13 residues. Deletions cut 5 bases from V and 3 bases from J, with 11 bases between. Germline V lookup: CDR1 SQVTM, CDR2 ANQGSEA. CDR3 bases: TGCAGCGTTCTACCAGGGGACAATCAGCCCCAGCATTTT. Its translation: CSVLPGDNQPQHF.

The chain recombines TRBV4-1 with TRBJ2-5; D possibly corresponds to TRBD1 (6 bases). V lost 0 bases and J 2 bases, leaving 7 bases between the germline ends. This CDR3 has 14 amino acids. Germline V gene data show CDR1 as MGHRA and CDR2 as YSYEKL. The CDR3 DNA reads as TGCGCCAGCAGCCAAGACGACAGGCAAGAGACCCAGTACTTC. This gives the protein CASSQDDRQETQYF.

This clonotype was counted a few times. The genes are TRBV19 and TRBJ2-6, with D perhaps assigned TRBD1 or TRBD2 (5 bases each). Germline V gives CDR1 LNHDA, CDR2 SQIVND (reference sequence). The CDR3 is made up of 16 amino acids. Trimming removed 0 bases from V and 4 bases from J, with 10 bases in between. The CDR3: CASSIDGAGGANVLTF. CDR3 bases: TGTGCCAGTAGTATAGACGGGGCAGGAGGGGCCAACGTCCTGACTTTC. Variable domain in full (rest from reference TRBV19 and TRBJ2-6): DGGITQSPKYLFRKEGQNVTLSCEQNLNHDAMYWYRQDPGQGLRLIYYSQIVNDFQKGDIAEGYSVSREKKESFPLTVTSAQKNPTAFYLCASSIDGAGGANVLTFGAGSRLTVL.

Only one count was recorded for this clonotype. CDR3: CASSSLAGGYNEQFF. CDR3 DNA sequence: TGTGCCAGCAGTTCCCTAGCGGGAGGGTACAATGAGCAGTTCTTC. J is TRBJ2-1 and V is TRBV27, with 12 bases fitting TRBD2. V shed 4 bases and J 4 bases; nucleotides not matched to a gene: 2. Per germline, CDR1 MNHEY and CDR2 SMNVEV (reference sequence). The CDR3 has 15 residues.

This rearrangement joins TRBV5-5 to TRBJ2-5; maybe TRBD2 (7 bases). The CDR3 has 15 amino acids. V was trimmed by 5 bases and J by 4 bases, leaving 18 bases between them. The V gene's germline CDR1 is SGHKS and CDR2 YYEKEE (reference sequence). CDR3 sequence (DNA): TGTGCCAGCAGACCAAGCGTGGGAGGGGGAGAGACCCAGTACTTC. Encoded protein: CASRPSVGGGETQYF. Together with reference TRBV5-5 and TRBJ2-5, the CDR3 gives the full variable domain: DAGVTQSPTHLIKTRGQQVTLRCSPISGHKSVSWYQQVLGQGPQFIFQYYEKEERGRGNFPDRFSARQFPNYSSELNVNALLLGDSALYLCASRPSVGGGETQYFGPGTRLLVL.

V usage is TRBV20-1 and J usage is TRBJ2-2, with 11 bases fitting TRBD2. This CDR3 region has 17 residues. Germline assignment: CDR1 DFQATT and CDR2 SNEGSKA (reference sequence). After removal of 0 bases from V and 1 base from J, the junction contained 4 bases not matched to a gene. The CDR3 loop is CSARDQLAGVNTGELFF. CDR3 nucleotide sequence: TGCAGTGCTAGAGATCAACTAGCGGGAGTGAACACCGGGGAGCTGTTTTTT.

A word on this clonotype: At one end, the junction sequence differs from germline, possibly due to a read error. The chain employs TRBV5-1 and TRBJ1-3; no clear D. This CDR3 spans 16 amino acids. Germline V gene lookup returns CDR1 SGHRS and CDR2 YFSETQ. The CDR3 loop reads CTSSLDGTLSGNTIYF. Written as DNA, the CDR3 is TGCACCAGCAGCTTGGACGGAACCCTCTCTGGAAACACCATATATTTT.

V is TRBV30 and J is TRBJ2-7; D gene uncertain. Germline V gene data show CDR1 as GTSNPN and CDR2 as SVGIG (reference sequence). Trimming took 1 base from V and 3 from J, leaving 4 bases between them. The CDR3 extends over 11 amino acids. The DNA of the CDR3 is TGTGCCTGGAGTGACTACTACGAGCAGTACTTC. It yields the protein CAWSDYYEQYF.

The rearrangement links TRBV9 to TRBJ2-7; possible D gene TRBD2, 5 bases. Trimming stripped 3 bases from V and 4 bases from J, with 8 bases between. Per germline, CDR1 SGDLS and CDR2 YYNGEE. The CDR3 has 12 residues. The CDR3 reads CASSAGEYEQYF. In nucleotides, the CDR3 is TGTGCCAGCAGCGCCGGGGAGTACGAGCAGTACTTC.

J is TRBJ2-7 and V is TRBV20-1; 12 bases align to TRBD1. Germline V gene sequence: CDR1 DFQATT, CDR2 SNEGSKA (reference sequence). The CDR3 is 17 residues long. V shed 5 bases and J 6 bases; nucleotides not matched to a gene: 17. The CDR3 DNA is TGCAGTGCTCAACCACCTCGGGGGACAGGGGGCGTGGGCGAGCAGTACTTC. Protein product: CSAQPPRGTGGVGEQYF.

The chain combines TRBV6-5 with TRBJ2-1, with TRBD1 as a possible D gene (5 bases). The V end was cut by 3 bases, the J end by 7 bases, with 13 bases between. The CDR3 extends over 14 amino acids. The germline V gene encodes CDR1 MNHEY and CDR2 SVGAGI. The chain's CDR3 is CASSYPGFGNEQFF. The CDR3 coding sequence is TGTGCCAGCAGTTATCCAGGGTTTGGGAATGAGCAGTTCTTC.

The chain links TRBV20-1 to TRBJ1-3; 9 bases line up with TRBD1. J lost 3 bases, V lost 5 bases, and 2 bases had no gene match. Germline-derived CDR1 and CDR2 are DFQATT and SNEGSKA (reference sequence). The CDR3 sequence is 13 residues long. The CDR3 reads CSAETGGGNTIYF. The DNA for the CDR3 is TGCAGTGCTGAGACAGGGGGTGGAAACACCATATATTTT.

A single count supports this clonotype. The CDR3 bases are TGTGCCAGCAGTACCGGGACAGCCCTCTACGAGCAGTACTTC. It codes for CASSTGTALYEQYF. This chain links TRBV14 with TRBJ2-7, with TRBD1 identical over 7 bases. CDR3 length: 14 residues. Trimming at V came to 6 bases and at J to 3 bases, leaving 8 bases not matched to a gene. Germline V lookup: CDR1 SGHDN, CDR2 FVKESK.

The chain recombines TRBV7-9 with TRBJ1-3; 8 nucleotides match TRBD1. This CDR3 spans 15 amino acids. J lost 7 bases, V lost 5 bases, and 10 bases had no gene match. Germline values: CDR1 SEHNR, CDR2 FQNEAQ (reference sequence). CDR3 protein: CASSRDRTPRNTIYF. CDR3 nucleotides: TGTGCCAGCAGCCGGGACAGGACCCCCCGTAACACCATATATTTT.

The chain joins TRBV6-1 to TRBJ2-7; D could derive from TRBD1 or TRBD2 (6 bases each). Germline V CDR1 and CDR2: MNHNS, SASEGT. The V end was cut by 2 bases, the J end by 2 bases, with 13 bases between. The CDR3 spans 15 residues. DNA for the CDR3: TGTGCCAGCAGTGAATCATGGGGGGCTCCCTACGAGCAGTACTTC. Protein product: CASSESWGAPYEQYF.

J is TRBJ2-3 and V is TRBV7-2, with D unresolved. Germline CDR1 is SGHTA and CDR2 is FQGNSA. The CDR3 runs 15 residues. With 5 bases removed from V and 1 base from J, the gap between germline ends came to 13 bases. The CDR3 loop is CASSLGTRGTDTQYF. CDR3 DNA: TGTGCCAGCAGCCTTGGAACAAGAGGCACAGATACGCAGTATTTT.

The gene calls are TRBV19 and TRBJ1-1; 7 bases line up with TRBD1. The ends lost 3 bases at V and 4 bases at J; junction bases unmatched: 8. Germline CDR1 and CDR2: LNHDA and SQIVND (reference sequence). This CDR3 is 15 amino acids long. DNA of the CDR3: TGTGCCAGTAGTATTGCTGCGACAGGGCGCACTGAAGCTTTCTTT. Protein product: CASSIAATGRTEAFF.